This entry lists 14 T cell receptor beta chains sequenced from one sample in a study of blood T cell repertoires in COVID-19. Libraries were prepared by immunoSEQ multiplex PCR; TCRdb keeps only in-frame clonotypes and omits some of them. The sample gives 380,000 or so clones, about 87% of which show up once; 1.3% is in the top ten. Material: PBMCs or T cells enriched from blood (not recorded which). These receptors originate from a man aged 25 to 40 who had recovered from COVID-19.

The genes are TRBV3-1 (or the pseudogene TRBV3-2) and TRBJ2-7; 7 nucleotides agree with TRBD1. The CDR3 is 15 amino acids. In germline, CDR1 is LGHDT, CDR2 YNNKEL (reference sequence). J gave up 1 base and V 3 bases, and 6 bases lay outside the gene matches. The CDR3: CASSQETGPSYEQYF. The CDR3, as DNA: TGTGCCAGCAGCCAGGAGACAGGGCCATCCTACGAGCAGTACTTC.

The V and J genes are TRBV27 and TRBJ2-7; no clear D gene. V was pared by 8 bases and J by 4 bases, with 9 bases between. CDR1 and CDR2 (germline): MNHEY, SMNVEV (reference sequence). The CDR3 consists of 11 residues. CDR3 in amino acids: CASSTGYEQYF. CDR3 DNA: TGTGCCAGCTCTACGGGTTACGAGCAGTACTTC.

Here the CDR3 reads CAISDGGGTYNEQFF. CDR3 sequence (DNA): TGTGCCATCAGTGACGGGGGGGGGACCTACAATGAGCAGTTCTTC. This chain links TRBV10-3 with TRBJ2-1; 8 bases map to TRBD2. This CDR3 is 15 amino acids long. V lost 3 bases and J lost 2; bases outside the gene matches: 3. From germline, CDR1 is ENHRY and CDR2 SYGVKD.

The chain uses TRBV10-1 and TRBJ2-3; D is possibly TRBD1 (8 bases). The germline V gene has CDR1 WNHNN and CDR2 SYGVQD (reference sequence). V gave up 5 bases and J gave up 6 bases, with 18 bases separating them. The CDR3 has 15 amino acids. The DNA for the CDR3 is TGCGCCAGCAGTAAGGGACAGGCGGGGGTGGATACGCAGTATTTT. Its translation is CASSKGQAGVDTQYF.

The rearrangement joins TRBV29-1 to TRBJ1-5; TRBD1 aligns across 9 bases. After removal of 7 bases from V and 11 bases from J, the junction contained 15 bases not matched to a gene. CDR3 length: 14 amino acids. Germline lookup yields CDR1 SQVTM and CDR2 ANQGSEA. The DNA of the CDR3 is TGCAGCGCCCGGGTTGGGACAGGGCCTGAGGCCCAGCATTTT. It translates to CSARVGTGPEAQHF.

The chain carries TRBV18 and TRBJ2-3; the match to TRBD1 covers 7 bases. CDR1 KGHSH and CDR2 LQKENI come from the germline V gene. This CDR3 is built from 16 residues. The junction had 10 bases not matched to a gene; V was cut back by 3 bases and J by 4 bases. The CDR3 region is CASSPVTGRYADTQYF. In DNA form, the CDR3 reads TGTGCCAGCTCACCGGTGACAGGGCGGTACGCAGATACGCAGTATTTT.

The chain recombines TRBV9 with TRBJ1-2; D might be TRBD1 (6 bases). This CDR3 comprises 15 residues. The V end was cut by 3 bases, the J end by 0 bases, with 12 bases between. CDR1 and CDR2 from the germline V gene are SGDLS and YYNGEE. The CDR3 is CASSAWDNPNYGYTF. Written as DNA, the CDR3 is TGTGCCAGCAGCGCCTGGGACAACCCTAACTATGGCTACACCTTC.

V is TRBV24-1 and J is TRBJ2-7; a possible D gene is TRBD1 (8 bases). Germline V gene lookup returns CDR1 KGHDR and CDR2 SFDVKD. V lost 4 bases to trimming and J lost 6 bases, with 18 bases between them. The CDR3 consists of 15 residues. The CDR3 here is CATSDSGTGGTEQYF. CDR3 nucleotides: TGTGCCACCAGTGACAGCGGGACAGGAGGTACCGAGCAGTACTTC.

V gene TRBV6-1 combines with J gene TRBJ1-6; 9 bases are a match to TRBD1. The CDR3 consists of 18 residues. V dropped 3 bases and J dropped 1; count of bases not matched to a gene: 7. Germline lookup yields CDR1 MNHNS and CDR2 SASEGT. CDR3 coding DNA: TGTGCCAGCAGTGAGGACAGGGGAAAGACGTCCTATAATTCACCCCTCCACTTT. It encodes CASSEDRGKTSYNSPLHF.

This chain links TRBV5-1 with TRBJ2-1, with a tentative D call TRBD2 (6 bases). The germline V gene has CDR1 SGHRS and CDR2 YFSETQ. V lost 0 bases and J 8 bases, leaving 12 bases between the germline ends. CDR3 length: 14 residues. CDR3 DNA: TGCGCCAGCAGCTTGGGGCAGGGAGGACATGAGCAGTTCTTC. Its protein product is CASSLGQGGHEQFF.

The chain employs TRBV7-8 and TRBJ1-4; TRBD1 matches at 11 bases. This CDR3 spans 16 amino acids. Trimming took 5 bases from V and 4 from J; bases not matched to a gene: 6. Germline assignment: CDR1 SGHVS and CDR2 FQNEAQ. CDR3 sequence reads: CASSGQGATFNEKLFF. Here the CDR3 DNA reads TGTGCCAGCAGCGGACAGGGGGCGACCTTTAATGAAAAACTGTTTTTT.

The rearrangement joins TRBV4-1 to TRBJ2-5, with a weak D call TRBD1 (5 bases). There are 14 residues in the CDR3. CDR1 is MGHRA, CDR2 YSYEKL, per germline. Trimming removed 3 bases from V and 2 bases from J, with 10 bases in between. CDR3 coding DNA: TGCGCCAGCAGCCAGCAGGGATTACAAGAGACCCAGTACTTC. Its protein is CASSQQGLQETQYF.

The gene calls are TRBV3-1 (or the pseudogene TRBV3-2) and TRBJ1-2; D gene uncertain. Germline assignment: CDR1 LGHDT and CDR2 YNNKEL (reference sequence). This CDR3 region has 13 residues. V was trimmed by 3 bases and J by 3 bases, leaving 8 bases between them. The CDR3 DNA reads as TGTGCCAGCAGCCAGGCCACCTACTATGGCTACACCTTC. Its translation is CASSQATYYGYTF.

This chain connects TRBV9 to TRBJ2-7, with D maybe TRBD2 (5 bases). The CDR3 runs to 15 residues. From germline, CDR1 is SGDLS and CDR2 YYNGEE. The V end was cut by 4 bases, the J end by 3 bases, with 17 bases between. The CDR3 reads CASSPAGRQNYEQYF. The CDR3 nucleotides are TGTGCCAGCAGCCCGGCGGGCAGGCAAAACTACGAGCAGTACTTC.